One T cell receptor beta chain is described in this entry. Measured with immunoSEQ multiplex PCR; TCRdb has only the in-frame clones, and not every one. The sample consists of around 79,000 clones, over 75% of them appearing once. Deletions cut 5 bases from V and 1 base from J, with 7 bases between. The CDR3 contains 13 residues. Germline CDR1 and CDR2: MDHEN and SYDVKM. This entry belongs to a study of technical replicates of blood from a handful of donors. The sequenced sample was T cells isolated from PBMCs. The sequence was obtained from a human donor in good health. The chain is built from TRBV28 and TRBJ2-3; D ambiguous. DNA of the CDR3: TGTGCCAGCAGTCGCGAGGGCACAGATACGCAGTATTTT. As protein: CASSREGTDTQYF.